These T cell receptor beta chains were read from a single sample in a study of T cell clonotyping in hematopoietic cell transplantation. The assay was immunoSEQ multiplex PCR, and TCRdb's table has in-frame clones only and misses some. The table shows more than 9,500 clones, with approximately 90% occurring only once. The sequencing input was peripheral blood mononuclear cells. The receptors were sampled from a woman between 45 and 65 years old in good health. Some clones in this sample may be carry-over from other donors' samples. Both conserved end residues are part of each CDR3.

j_gene,v_gene,CDR3aa
TRBJ2-1,TRBV7-2,CASSLDPYNEQFF
TRBJ1-2,TRBV6-6,CASSYLGPGYGYTF
TRBJ2-2,TRBV6-4,CASSPGSANTGELFF
TRBJ1-1,TRBV9,CASSVEAVNTEAFF
TRBJ2-5,TRBV19,CASKLAGGPQETQYF
TRBJ2-1,TRBV6-6,CASRAGTGGNEQFF
TRBJ1-2,TRBV5-8,CASSLGQGNYGYTF
TRBJ2-1,TRBV7-3,CASSLNGRGYYNEQFF
TRBJ2-7,TRBV4-1,CASSPSGLASIEQYF
TRBJ1-2,TRBV5-1,CASRRGHPIGHGYTF
TRBJ1-6,TRBV7-2,CASSGKTGGSSPLHF
TRBJ1-1,TRBV27,CASSLDWEGAAFF
TRBJ1-1,TRBV9,CASSVGVKGFGEAFF
TRBJ1-2,TRBV18,CASSRRDVGYGYTF
TRBJ1-6,TRBV27,CASSFGDRVDSPLHF
TRBJ1-3,TRBV7-2,CASSLTVYSGNTIYF
TRBJ1-1,TRBV6-5,CASRAGTEGAEAFF
TRBJ1-5,TRBV10-3,CAISPGNYQPQHF
TRBJ1-5,TRBV5-5,CASSLGRPGQAQPQHF
TRBJ2-7,TRBV19,CASSGGRSYEQYF
TRBJ2-7,TRBV7-2,CASSLVVSSYEQYF
TRBJ2-5,TRBV27,CASSPGLIFGETQYF
TRBJ1-5,TRBV5-6,CASSLALEGWEPQHF
TRBJ1-4,TRBV7-5,CASPSTGSKGKEKLFF
TRBJ2-7,TRBV6-6,CASRPDGATYEQYF
TRBJ2-2,TRBV5-1,CASSLSQGSNTGELFF
TRBJ1-6,TRBV28,CASSSPGTGNSPLHF
TRBJ1-2,TRBV4-1,CASSQESIGLLDGYTF
TRBJ1-6,TRBV28,CASRGAFNSPLHF
TRBJ2-1,TRBV10-3,CAISGQRPSGGYNEQFF